This TCR beta chain was profiled in a study of early T cells in non-severe SARS-CoV-2 infection. Study-level background: Sequenced bulk RNA came from whole blood that was unsorted, and chains were unpaired.

This clonotype was recorded many times. Its antigen is not identified. Unique molecular identifiers were affixed to single, distinct cDNA molecules. TCRdb fed the 5' RACE reads into MiXCR, producing one record per CDR3 protein. The sample includes 80,000 to 95,000 distinct CDR3 sequences, approximately 15% of them seen just once. Study-wide points: VDJdb matching, biased toward anti-spike CD8 responses, missed private and CD4 specificities.

V shed 1 base, J shed 2 bases, and the junction held 7 bases outside the gene matches. The CDR3 runs to 17 residues. Germline V gene sequence: CDR1 SGHVS, CDR2 FNYEAQ. The sequence came from an adult who was a healthcare worker with PCR-confirmed SARS-CoV-2 infection or an uninfected control (not recorded which). The sequencing sample was made of whole blood. The chain links TRBV7-6 to TRBJ2-3; 9 bases are a match to TRBD2. CDR3 protein: CASSLGVSGGTTDTQYF. CDR3 bases: TGTGCCAGCAGCTTAGGTGTTAGCGGGGGCACCACAGATACGCAGTATTTT.